Below are 5 T cell receptor beta chains sequenced from a single sample in a study of cytomegalovirus exposure and HLA in healthy donors. The PCR ran on 60 Vbeta and 13 Jbeta primers. Only in-frame clones appear in the TCRdb table, and some are missing; sequencing was by immunoSEQ multiplex PCR. The sample lists around 170,000 clones, around 85% occurring once. The sequenced material came from PBMCs. These receptor sequences come from a man aged 50 or older in good health and CMV-seropositive.

The chain uses TRBV30 and TRBJ2-6; 7 nucleotides line up with TRBD1. The junction had 4 bases not matched to a gene; V was cut back by 2 bases and J by 0 bases. The V gene's germline CDR1 is GTSNPN and CDR2 SVGIG (reference sequence). CDR3 length: 16 amino acids. CDR3 coding DNA: TGTGCCTGGAGTCTGAACAGGGGCTCTGGGGCCAACGTCCTGACTTTC. It translates to CAWSLNRGSGANVLTF.

CDR3 DNA sequence: TGTGCCAGCAGTTACTCGTGGACAGGGCCCTACGAGCAGTACTTC. Translating gives CASSYSWTGPYEQYF. This chain connects TRBV6-5 to TRBJ2-7, with TRBD1 matching 8 bases. Germline loops: CDR1 MNHEY, CDR2 SVGAGI. With 0 bases clipped from V and 2 bases from J, the junction kept 3 bases outside the gene matches. The CDR3 runs to 15 residues.

The chain is built from TRBV15 and TRBJ2-4; the D gene is possibly TRBD1 (6 bases). The V end was cut by 5 bases, the J end by 3 bases, with 11 bases between. Looked up from germline, CDR1 is LNHNV and CDR2 is YYDKDF (reference sequence). The CDR3 is 14 residues long. The CDR3 DNA is TGTGCCACCAGCTTTCGGACAGACAAAAACATTCAGTACTTC. It specifies CATSFRTDKNIQYF. The full variable domain, with the rest looked up from reference TRBV15 and TRBJ2-4, is DAMVIQNPRYQVTQFGKPVTLSCSQTLNHNVMYWYQQKSSQAPKLLFHYYDKDFNNEADTPDNFQSRRPNTSFCFLDIRSPGLGDTAMYLCATSFRTDKNIQYFGAGTRLSVL.

The rearrangement uses TRBV10-3 and TRBJ2-5; 8 positions match TRBD2. In germline, CDR1 is ENHRY, CDR2 SYGVKD. This CDR3 is built from 17 residues. The V gene end was trimmed by 4 bases and the J gene end by 1 base; junction bases not matched to a gene: 11. CDR3 residues: CAISGNTGGPFQETQYF. CDR3 sequence (DNA): TGTGCCATCAGTGGGAATACGGGGGGGCCGTTCCAAGAGACCCAGTACTTC.

This clone showed up just once. The V and J genes are TRBV5-6 and TRBJ1-1; the D is unclear. The V gene's germline CDR1 is SGHDT and CDR2 YYEEEE. V lost 5 bases and J 7 bases, leaving 12 bases between the germline ends. This CDR3 is built from 12 residues. The CDR3 reads CASSSGGREAFF. The CDR3 region has the DNA TGTGCCAGCAGTTCAGGTGGCCGTGAAGCTTTCTTT.